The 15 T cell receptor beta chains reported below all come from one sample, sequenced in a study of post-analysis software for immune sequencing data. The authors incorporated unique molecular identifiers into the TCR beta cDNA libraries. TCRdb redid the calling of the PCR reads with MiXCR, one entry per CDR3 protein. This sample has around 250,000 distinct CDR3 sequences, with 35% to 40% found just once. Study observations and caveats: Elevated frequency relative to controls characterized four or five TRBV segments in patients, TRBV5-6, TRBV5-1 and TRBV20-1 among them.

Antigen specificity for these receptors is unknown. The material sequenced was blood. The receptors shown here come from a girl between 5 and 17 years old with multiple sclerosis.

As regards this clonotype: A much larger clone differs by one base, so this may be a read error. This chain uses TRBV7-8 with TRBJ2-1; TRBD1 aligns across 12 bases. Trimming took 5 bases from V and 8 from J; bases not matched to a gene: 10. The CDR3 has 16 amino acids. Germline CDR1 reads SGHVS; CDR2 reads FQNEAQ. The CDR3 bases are TGTGCCAGCAGCGTGCTAGGGACAGGGGGCCGGGATGAGCAGTTCTTC. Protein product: CASSVLGTGGRDEQFF.

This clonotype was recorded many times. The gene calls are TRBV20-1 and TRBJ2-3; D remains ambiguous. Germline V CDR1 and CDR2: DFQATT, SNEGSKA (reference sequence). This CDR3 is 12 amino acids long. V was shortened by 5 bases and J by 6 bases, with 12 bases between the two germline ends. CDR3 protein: CSAEESGDTQYF. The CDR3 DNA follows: TGCAGTGCTGAGGAAAGTGGGGATACGCAGTATTTT.

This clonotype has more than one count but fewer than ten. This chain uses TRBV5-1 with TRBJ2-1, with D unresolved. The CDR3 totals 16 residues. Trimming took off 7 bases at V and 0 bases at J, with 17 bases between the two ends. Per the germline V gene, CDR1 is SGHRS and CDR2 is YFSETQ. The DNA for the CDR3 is TGCGCCAGCGGGCCCGTACCGCCCAGCTCCTACAATGAGCAGTTCTTC. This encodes CASGPVPPSSYNEQFF.

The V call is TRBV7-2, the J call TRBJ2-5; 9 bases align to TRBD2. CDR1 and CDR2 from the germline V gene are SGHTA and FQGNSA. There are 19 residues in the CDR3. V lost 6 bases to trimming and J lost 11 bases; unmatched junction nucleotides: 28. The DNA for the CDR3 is TGTGCCAGCAGTCCTCGGGGCGGGGGGGCCCAGAGCTCCTACAATGAGCAGTACTTC. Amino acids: CASSPRGGGAQSSYNEQYF. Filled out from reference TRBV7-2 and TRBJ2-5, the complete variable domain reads GAGVSQSPSNKVTEKGKDVELRCDPISGHTALYWYRQSLGQGLEFLIYFQGNSAPDKSGLPSDRFSAERTGGSVSTLTIQRTQQEDSAVYLCASSPRGGGAQSSYNEQYFGPGTRLLVL.

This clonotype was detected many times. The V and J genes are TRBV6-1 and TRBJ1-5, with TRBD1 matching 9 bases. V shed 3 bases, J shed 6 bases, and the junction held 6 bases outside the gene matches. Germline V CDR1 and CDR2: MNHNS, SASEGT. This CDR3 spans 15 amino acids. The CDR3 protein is CASSDPGQGGQPQHF. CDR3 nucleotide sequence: TGTGCCAGCAGTGACCCGGGACAGGGCGGTCAGCCCCAGCATTTT.

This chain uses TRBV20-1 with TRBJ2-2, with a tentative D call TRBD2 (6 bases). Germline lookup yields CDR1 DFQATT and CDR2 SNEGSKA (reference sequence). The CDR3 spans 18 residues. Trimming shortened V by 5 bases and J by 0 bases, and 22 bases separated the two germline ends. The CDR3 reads CSAHPGPAGLTNTGELFF. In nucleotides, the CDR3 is TGCAGTGCTCACCCGGGACCAGCGGGTCTTACGAACACCGGGGAGCTGTTTTTT.

The CDR3 loop reads CASGLMASGYNEQFF. In DNA form, the CDR3 reads TGTGCTAGTGGTTTGATGGCTAGCGGATACAATGAGCAGTTCTTC. The chain employs TRBV12-5 and TRBJ2-1; 7 nucleotides line up with TRBD2. The CDR3 loop spans 15 amino acids. Looked up from germline, CDR1 is LGHNT and CDR2 is FRNRAP. The J segment lost 4 bases and the V segment lost 2 bases, leaving 5 bases of the junction unmatched.

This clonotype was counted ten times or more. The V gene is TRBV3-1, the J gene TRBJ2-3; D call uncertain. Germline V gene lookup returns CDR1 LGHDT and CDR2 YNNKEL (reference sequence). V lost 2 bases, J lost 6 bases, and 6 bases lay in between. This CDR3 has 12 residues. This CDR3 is CASSQLRDTQYF. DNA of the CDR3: TGTGCCAGCAGCCAACTCCGCGATACGCAGTATTTT.

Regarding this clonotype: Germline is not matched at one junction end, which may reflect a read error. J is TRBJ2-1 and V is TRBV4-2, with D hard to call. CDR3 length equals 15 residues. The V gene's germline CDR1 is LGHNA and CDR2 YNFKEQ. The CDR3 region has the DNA TGTGCCAGCAGCCAAGATCCCCAAACCTACAATGAGCAGGTCTTC. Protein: CASSQDPQTYNEQVF.

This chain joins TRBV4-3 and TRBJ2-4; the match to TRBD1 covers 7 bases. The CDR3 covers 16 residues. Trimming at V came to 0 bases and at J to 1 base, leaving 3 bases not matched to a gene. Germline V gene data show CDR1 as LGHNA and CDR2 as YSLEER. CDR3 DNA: TGCGCCAGCAGCCAAGATCAACAGGGGGCCAAAAACATTCAGTACTTC. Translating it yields CASSQDQQGAKNIQYF.

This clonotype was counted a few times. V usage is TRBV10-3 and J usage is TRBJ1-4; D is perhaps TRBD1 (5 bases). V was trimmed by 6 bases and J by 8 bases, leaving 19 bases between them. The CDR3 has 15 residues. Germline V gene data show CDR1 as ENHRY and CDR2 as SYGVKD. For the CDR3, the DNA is TGTGCCATCAGCGCCGGGACTTCGACTGGGGAAAAACTGTTTTTT. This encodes CAISAGTSTGEKLFF.

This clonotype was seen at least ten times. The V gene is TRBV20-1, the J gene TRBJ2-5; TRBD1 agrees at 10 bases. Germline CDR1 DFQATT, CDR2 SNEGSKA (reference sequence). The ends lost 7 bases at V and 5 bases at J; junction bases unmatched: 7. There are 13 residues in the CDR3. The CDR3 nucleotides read TGCAGTGTCTTGACAGGGGGCAGGGAGACCCAGTACTTC. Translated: CSVLTGGRETQYF.

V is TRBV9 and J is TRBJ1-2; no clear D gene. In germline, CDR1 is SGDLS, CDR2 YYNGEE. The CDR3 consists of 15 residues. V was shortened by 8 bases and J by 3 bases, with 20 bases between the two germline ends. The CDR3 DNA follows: TGTGCCAGTAGCCCCCGGAAGGCGGGAGACTATGGCTACACCTTC. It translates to CASSPRKAGDYGYTF.

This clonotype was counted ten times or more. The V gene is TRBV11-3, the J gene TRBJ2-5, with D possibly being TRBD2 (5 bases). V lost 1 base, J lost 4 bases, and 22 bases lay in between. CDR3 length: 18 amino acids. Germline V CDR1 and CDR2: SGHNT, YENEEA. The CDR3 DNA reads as TGTGCCAGCAGCTTAGGTCGTCGCCGGACGGGGTACATAGAGACCCAGTACTTC. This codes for CASSLGRRRTGYIETQYF.

CDR3 loop: CASSLAGQNEQYF. CDR3 DNA: TGTGCCAGCAGCTTAGCGGGACAGAACGAGCAGTACTTC. The V gene is TRBV7-9, the J gene TRBJ2-7; TRBD1 matches 7 bases. The trim removed 0 bases at V and 5 bases at J, leaving 1 base unmatched. Per germline, CDR1 SEHNR and CDR2 FQNEAQ (reference sequence). The CDR3 is 13 amino acids.